Presented here are 3 T cell receptor beta chains from one specimen sequenced in a study of cytomegalovirus exposure and HLA in healthy donors. The PCR employed 60 Vbeta primers together with 13 Jbeta primers. Sequencing was performed with immunoSEQ multiplex PCR; in TCRdb, only in-frame clones are kept and a portion is missing. Of 150,000 to 200,000 clones in the sample, roughly 79% were seen once. Material: PBMCs. The receptors here all came from a man aged 25-40 years in good health and CMV-seronegative.

The gene calls are TRBV5-1 and TRBJ2-7; 9 nucleotides line up with TRBD1. The V gene's germline CDR1 is SGHRS and CDR2 YFSETQ. There are 16 residues in the CDR3. Trimming took 5 bases from V and 5 from J; bases not matched to a gene: 14. CDR3 protein: CASSSSETGGFDEQYF. The CDR3 DNA reads as TGCGCCAGCAGTTCCTCCGAGACAGGGGGTTTCGACGAGCAGTACTTC. The full variable domain, rest sourced from reference TRBV5-1 and TRBJ2-7, is KAGVTQTPRYLIKTRGQQVTLSCSPISGHRSVSWYQQTPGQGLQFLFEYFSETQRNKGNFPGRFSGRQFSNSRSEMNVSTLELGDSALYLCASSSSETGGFDEQYFGPGTRLTVT.

The V gene is TRBV6-4, the J gene TRBJ2-1; a weak D match, TRBD2 (6 bases). Per the germline V gene, CDR1 is MRHNA and CDR2 is SNTAGT. Between the trimmed V and J ends, which lost 0 bases and 0 bases, there was a span of 6 bases. CDR3 size: 15 residues. Here the CDR3 DNA reads TGTGCCAGCAGTGACTCGCGGGACTCCTACAATGAGCAGTTCTTC. Its translation: CASSDSRDSYNEQFF.

The chain joins TRBV29-1 to TRBJ2-7; D not certain. This CDR3 spans 12 amino acids. Germline V lookup: CDR1 SQVTM, CDR2 ANQGSEA. V lost 6 bases and J lost 1, with 10 bases in between. DNA for the CDR3: TGCAGCGTCATGACTCAATCCTACGAGCAGTACTTC. Residues: CSVMTQSYEQYF.